A single sample gave rise to the 30 T cell receptor beta chains below, sequenced in a study of OX40 agonist ivuxolimab in advanced cancers. The library was obtained by the immunoSEQ multiplex PCR assay. The table comes from immuneACCESS by way of TCRdb, which keeps in-frame sequences with V and J called. Part of the clones is missing from these tables; in studies checked, under half for an unresolved V gene and the rest for unknown reasons. In this sample the table shows 60,000 to 70,000 clones, around 86% of which occur a single time. About 4% of the sample belongs to the ten largest clones. Sequencing used CD4+ or CD8+ T cells sorted from blood, obtained in a trial of the OX40 agonist ivuxolimab. The receptors shown here come from an adult with an advanced solid tumor such as melanoma, head and neck, liver or kidney cancer.

The CDR3 protein is CASSLSGTNYGYTF. The CDR3 nucleotides are TGTGCCAGCAGCTTAAGTGGGACCAACTATGGCTACACCTTC. The chain recombines TRBV11-2 with TRBJ1-2; D perhaps matches TRBD1 (5 bases). The CDR3 spans 14 residues. CDR1 is SGHAT, CDR2 FQNNGV, per germline. Between the trimmed V and J ends, which lost 2 bases and 2 bases, there was a span of 9 bases.

The V and J genes are TRBV5-1 and TRBJ2-5; D is perhaps TRBD2 (6 bases). V was shortened by 4 bases and J by 4 bases, with 8 bases between the two germline ends. This CDR3 contains 12 residues. CDR1 and CDR2 (germline): SGHRS, YFSETQ. In nucleotides, the CDR3 is TGCGCCAGCAGCCGGGGGTCAGAGACCCAGTACTTC. It encodes CASSRGSETQYF.

J is TRBJ2-3 and V is TRBV7-2; no reliable D call. V was cut by 3 bases and J by 4 bases, with 8 bases left in between. The CDR3 totals 13 residues. CDR1 and CDR2 (germline): SGHTA, FQGNSA. The CDR3 DNA follows: TGTGCCAGCAGCTTGGGAAGGGCAGATACGCAGTATTTT. It specifies CASSLGRADTQYF.

The V and J genes are TRBV12-5 and TRBJ1-1; D remains unclear. This CDR3 has 13 amino acids. The germline gives CDR1 LGHNT, CDR2 FRNRAP. V lost 6 bases, J lost 1 base, and 9 bases lay in between. CDR3 in DNA: TGTGCTAGTGGGTATGACCAGAACACTGAAGCTTTCTTT. Amino acids: CASGYDQNTEAFF.

J is TRBJ2-1 and V is TRBV28, with TRBD2 identical over 8 bases. This CDR3 has 17 amino acids. The V and J ends lost 8 bases and 4 bases, in that order; junction bases with no gene match: 16. CDR1 is MDHEN and CDR2 is SYDVKM in the germline V gene. The CDR3: CASGSSTGSGSYNEQFF. CDR3 in DNA: TGTGCCAGCGGATCCTCGACGGGAAGCGGGAGTTACAATGAGCAGTTCTTC. The complete variable domain, with remaining parts taken from reference TRBV28 and TRBJ2-1, reads DVKVTQSSRYLVKRTGEKVFLECVQDMDHENMFWYRQDPGLGLRLIYFSYDVKMKEKGDIPEGYSVSREKKERFSLILESASTNQTSMYLCASGSSTGSGSYNEQFFGPGTRLTVL.

This chain connects TRBV18 to TRBJ1-1; TRBD1 is a possible D gene (6 bases). Deletions cut 6 bases from V and 6 bases from J, with 20 bases between. CDR1 is KGHSH and CDR2 is LQKENI in the germline V gene. This CDR3 is 15 amino acids long. The CDR3 spells CASSGEGGGTSEAFF. The CDR3, as DNA: TGTGCCAGCTCCGGGGAGGGGGGCGGAACGTCTGAAGCTTTCTTT.

The chain joins TRBV6-4 to TRBJ1-1, with a weak D call TRBD1 (5 bases). V was shortened by 6 bases and J by 11 bases, with 13 bases between the two germline ends. This CDR3 is built from 11 residues. The V gene's germline CDR1 is MRHNA and CDR2 SNTAGT. Here the CDR3 reads CASRLGEVAFF. The CDR3, as DNA: TGTGCCAGCAGGTTGGGGGAGGTGGCTTTCTTT.

J is TRBJ2-5 and V is TRBV9; tentative D call: TRBD2 (5 bases). Trimming left V 5 bases short and J 2 bases short, with 16 bases between. Germline-derived CDR1 and CDR2 are SGDLS and YYNGEE. The CDR3 has 15 residues. The CDR3 sequence: CASSVLGSNQETQYF. DNA for the CDR3: TGTGCCAGCAGTGTCCTGGGGAGCAATCAAGAGACCCAGTACTTC.

This clone was observed once. This chain links TRBV7-2 with TRBJ2-7, with 9 bases matching TRBD2. V shed 1 base and J 5 bases; nucleotides not matched to a gene: 12. This CDR3 contains 17 residues. Germline lookup yields CDR1 SGHTA and CDR2 FQGNSA. The CDR3 DNA reads as TGTGCCAGCAGCTTAGGGTGGCTAGCGGGGTCGCAACACGAGCAGTACTTC. Protein product: CASSLGWLAGSQHEQYF.

CDR3 region: CASSRQPGQGGTEAFF. The CDR3 DNA reads as TGTGCCAGCAGCCGCCAACCGGGACAGGGCGGCACTGAAGCTTTCTTT. The chain is built from TRBV28 and TRBJ1-1; 9 bases are a match to TRBD1. J was trimmed by 4 bases and V by 6 bases; bases with no gene match: 12. This CDR3 has 16 residues. Looked up from germline, CDR1 is MDHEN and CDR2 is SYDVKM.

This chain uses TRBV27 with TRBJ1-1; D possibly corresponds to TRBD1 (6 bases). CDR3 length: 15 residues. Per germline, CDR1 MNHEY and CDR2 SMNVEV (reference sequence). Between the trimmed V and J ends, which lost 8 bases and 3 bases, there was a span of 19 bases. CDR3 loop: CASGPGGGGDTEAFF. The CDR3 nucleotides read TGTGCCAGCGGACCGGGGGGAGGGGGTGACACTGAAGCTTTCTTT.

The chain combines TRBV6-5 with TRBJ2-7; D possibly corresponds to TRBD1 (6 bases). Trimming took off 7 bases at V and 7 bases at J, with 20 bases between the two ends. This CDR3 contains 14 residues. The germline V gene has CDR1 MNHEY and CDR2 SVGAGI. CDR3 bases: TGTGCCAGCAAGAGGGACACATGGGCATGGGAGCAGTACTTC. Amino acid sequence: CASKRDTWAWEQYF.

V is TRBV13 and J is TRBJ2-5; TRBD1 matches at 8 bases. CDR1 and CDR2 from the germline V gene are PRHDT and FYEKMQ (reference sequence). The length of the CDR3 is 14 residues. Germline trimming cut 5 bases from V and 4 bases from J; bases unmatched to any gene: 6. In DNA, the CDR3 is TGTGCCAGCAGCCGTCGAGGACAGGGAGAGACCCAGTACTTC. Amino acids: CASSRRGQGETQYF.

The chain uses TRBV14 and TRBJ2-3; no clear D. In germline, CDR1 is SGHDN, CDR2 FVKESK. The CDR3 loop spans 13 amino acids. V lost 2 bases to trimming and J lost 1 base, with 4 bases between them. CDR3 sequence (DNA): TGTGCCAGCAGCCAACCAGGCACAGATACGCAGTATTTT. Encoded protein: CASSQPGTDTQYF.

This clone was seen a handful of times. The chain recombines TRBV6-5 with TRBJ1-1; D call uncertain. The CDR3 is 16 amino acids. V lost 0 bases to trimming and J lost 5 bases, with 16 bases between them. In germline, CDR1 is MNHEY, CDR2 SVGAGI. CDR3 sequence (DNA): TGTGCCAGCAGTTACTCGATAGGTGCCCGAGGGACTGAAGCTTTCTTT. It codes for CASSYSIGARGTEAFF.

The J gene is TRBJ1-1, the V gene TRBV7-3; possible D gene TRBD1, 5 bases. From germline, CDR1 is SGHTA and CDR2 FQGTGA. This CDR3 spans 14 amino acids. The V end lost 0 bases, the J end lost 6 bases, and 11 bases lay between the germline ends. This chain's CDR3 is CASSLTRGAAEAFF. CDR3 nucleotide sequence: TGTGCCAGCAGCTTAACGCGTGGGGCCGCTGAAGCTTTCTTT.

The CDR3 DNA is TGTGCCAGCAGCGTTCAGACTGTGGGAGATACGCAGTATTTT. It specifies CASSVQTVGDTQYF. The rearrangement links TRBV7-9 to TRBJ2-3; unclear D gene. The CDR3 is made up of 14 amino acids. Germline V CDR1 and CDR2: SEHNR, FQNEAQ (reference sequence). Between the trimmed V and J ends, which lost 5 bases and 5 bases, there was a span of 14 bases.

This clone is judged medium-sized. The chain recombines TRBV6-1 with TRBJ2-7; D uncertain. The CDR3 extends over 14 amino acids. V gave up 0 bases and J gave up 6 bases, with 12 bases separating them. Germline V gene sequence: CDR1 MNHNS, CDR2 SASEGT. CDR3 residues: CASSEAHPEIEQYF. CDR3 bases: TGTGCCAGCAGTGAAGCACACCCGGAGATCGAGCAGTACTTC.

J is TRBJ2-7 and V is TRBV10-2; D not certain. Germline V gene sequence: CDR1 WSHSY, CDR2 SAAADI. CDR3 size: 13 residues. The V and J ends lost 5 bases and 2 bases respectively, with 10 bases between them. The CDR3: CASSRNEAYEQYF. The DNA for the CDR3 is TGCGCCAGCAGTAGGAATGAGGCCTACGAGCAGTACTTC.

The V call is TRBV5-6, the J call TRBJ2-7; 10 bases map to TRBD2. CDR3 length: 17 residues. Germline V gene lookup returns CDR1 SGHDT and CDR2 YYEEEE. V gave up 3 bases and J gave up 4 bases; unmatched junction bases: 13. The CDR3 nucleotides are TGTGCCAGCAGCTCCTACCCGCCTGGAGCGGGGGGGTACGAGCAGTACTTC. Protein sequence: CASSSYPPGAGGYEQYF.

The J gene is TRBJ2-2, the V gene TRBV7-3; perhaps TRBD2 as D (5 bases). V was pared by 1 base and J by 5 bases, with 8 bases between. The germline V gene encodes CDR1 SGHTA and CDR2 FQGTGA. The CDR3 is made up of 14 amino acids. The CDR3 region has the DNA TGTGCCAGCAGCTTAAATCGAGGGACCGGGGAGCTGTTTTTT. It specifies CASSLNRGTGELFF. The entire variable domain, with the rest obtained from reference TRBV7-3 and TRBJ2-2, is as follows: GAGVSQTPSNKVTEKGKYVELRCDPISGHTALYWYRQSLGQGPEFLIYFQGTGAADDSGLPNDRFFAVRPEGSVSTLKIQRTERGDSAVYLCASSLNRGTGELFFGEGSRLTVL.

This chain joins TRBV7-9 and TRBJ1-5; perhaps TRBD1 as D (6 bases). Germline lookup yields CDR1 SEHNR and CDR2 FQNEAQ (reference sequence). The CDR3 has 15 amino acids. Trimming shortened V by 4 bases and J by 6 bases, and 16 bases separated the two germline ends. The CDR3 loop reads CASSSDSGLGQPQHF. The CDR3 DNA is TGTGCCAGCAGCTCGGACAGCGGGCTGGGTCAGCCCCAGCATTTT.

This sequence joins TRBV19 and TRBJ2-5, with a tentative D call TRBD1 (6 bases). Near its end, the DNA agrees better with TRBJ2-7, so the J call may be wrong. CDR3 size: 15 residues. Per germline, CDR1 LNHDA and CDR2 SQIVND (reference sequence). In DNA form, the CDR3 reads TGTGCCAGTAGTATACAGCAGGGGATCTCCTACGAGCAGTACTTC. Protein sequence: CASSIQQGISYEQYF.

This sequence joins TRBV7-9 and TRBJ2-2; no firm D call. In germline, CDR1 is SEHNR, CDR2 FQNEAQ (reference sequence). CDR3 length equals 16 residues. The V end was cut by 2 bases, the J end by 1 base, with 11 bases between. The CDR3 protein is CASSLRSPRNTGELFF. The CDR3 region has the DNA TGTGCCAGCAGCTTAAGATCCCCTAGGAACACCGGGGAGCTGTTTTTT. Full variable domain (outside the CDR3, taken from reference TRBV7-9 and TRBJ2-2): DTGVSQNPRHKITKRGQNVTFRCDPISEHNRLYWYRQTLGQGPEFLTYFQNEAQLEKSRLLSDRFSAERPKGSFSTLEIQRTEQGDSAMYLCASSLRSPRNTGELFFGEGSRLTVL.

This clone has more than one count but fewer than ten. V gene TRBV6-6 combines with J gene TRBJ1-5; tentatively, D is TRBD1 (6 bases). This CDR3 is built from 16 residues. V was trimmed by 2 bases and J by 4 bases, leaving 15 bases between them. Germline CDR1 and CDR2: MNHNY and SVGAGI (reference sequence). The CDR3 is CASSYGDRRGNQPQHF. Here the CDR3 DNA reads TGTGCCAGCAGTTACGGTGACAGGCGGGGGAATCAGCCCCAGCATTTT.

The V and J genes are TRBV4-1 and TRBJ2-5, with 14 bases matching TRBD2. V shed 4 bases, J shed 5 bases, and the junction held 6 bases outside the gene matches. The CDR3 extends over 16 amino acids. Looked up from germline, CDR1 is MGHRA and CDR2 is YSYEKL. CDR3 coding DNA: TGCGCCAGCAGCCGAGGACTAGCGGGAGGTGGGGAGACCCAGTACTTC. Translated: CASSRGLAGGGETQYF.

The chain links TRBV5-1 to TRBJ2-1; no reliable D call. Germline lookup yields CDR1 SGHRS and CDR2 YFSETQ. The CDR3 sequence is 12 residues long. V lost 4 bases and J 8 bases, leaving 10 bases between the germline ends. For the CDR3, the DNA is TGCGCCAGCAGCCGAGTTGGTGATGAGCAGTTCTTC. This codes for CASSRVGDEQFF.

This chain joins TRBV28 and TRBJ2-7; D possibly corresponds to TRBD1 (6 bases). With 5 bases removed from V and 4 bases from J, the gap between germline ends came to 15 bases. This CDR3 region has 14 residues. CDR1 and CDR2 from the germline V gene are MDHEN and SYDVKM. CDR3 amino acids: CASSPSGQIYEQYF. The CDR3 nucleotides are TGTGCCAGCAGTCCCTCCGGACAGATATACGAGCAGTACTTC.

The chain combines TRBV7-6 with TRBJ1-1; 9 bases are a match to TRBD1. CDR1 and CDR2 (germline): SGHVS, FNYEAQ. V shed 3 bases and J 5 bases; nucleotides not matched to a gene: 4. This CDR3 region has 14 residues. This CDR3 reads CASSLGQGRTEAFF. CDR3 in DNA: TGTGCCAGCAGCTTGGGACAGGGTCGAACTGAAGCTTTCTTT.

This clone appeared a single time. The chain employs TRBV19 and TRBJ2-6; either TRBD1 or TRBD2 may supply D (5 bases each). This CDR3 is built from 13 residues. CDR1 and CDR2 (germline): LNHDA, SQIVND (reference sequence). V was shortened by 0 bases and J by 18 bases, with 15 bases between the two germline ends. This CDR3 is CASSIDWAGRRTF. As DNA, the CDR3 is TGTGCCAGTAGTATAGATTGGGCAGGGAGAAGGACTTTC. Based on the CDR3 plus reference TRBV19 and TRBJ2-6, the full variable domain is DGGITQSPKYLFRKEGQNVTLSCEQNLNHDAMYWYRQDPGQGLRLIYYSQIVNDFQKGDIAEGYSVSREKKESFPLTVTSAQKNPTAFYLCASSIDWAGRRTFGAGSRLTVL.